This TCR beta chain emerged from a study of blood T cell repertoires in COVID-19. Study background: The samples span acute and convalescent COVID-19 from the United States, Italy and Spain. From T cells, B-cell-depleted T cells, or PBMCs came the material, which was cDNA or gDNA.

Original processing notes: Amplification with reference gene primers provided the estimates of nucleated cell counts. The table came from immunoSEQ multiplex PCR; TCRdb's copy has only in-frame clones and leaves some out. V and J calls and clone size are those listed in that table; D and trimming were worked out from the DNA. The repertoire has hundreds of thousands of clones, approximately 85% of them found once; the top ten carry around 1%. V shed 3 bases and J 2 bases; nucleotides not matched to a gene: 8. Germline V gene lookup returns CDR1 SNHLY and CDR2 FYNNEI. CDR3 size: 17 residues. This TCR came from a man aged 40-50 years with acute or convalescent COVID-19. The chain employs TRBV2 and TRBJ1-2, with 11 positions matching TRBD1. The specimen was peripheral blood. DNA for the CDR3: TGTGCCAGCAGTGACGGGGACAGGGGGTCCCCAAACTATGGCTACACCTTC. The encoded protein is CASSDGDRGSPNYGYTF.